Presented here are 9 T cell receptor beta chains from one specimen sequenced in a study of T cells in localized non-small cell lung cancer. Only in-frame clones appear in the TCRdb table, and some are missing; sequencing was by immunoSEQ multiplex PCR. In the table there are 4,000 to 6,000 clones, about 50% of which are singletons. Sequenced here: lymph node tissue, sampled before any cancer treatment. Receptor source: a male donor at least 60 years old with stage I squamous cell lung carcinoma.

The rearrangement uses TRBV9 and TRBJ2-1, with a tentative D call TRBD1 (6 bases). The CDR3 runs to 13 residues. V was trimmed by 4 bases and J by 7 bases, leaving 12 bases between them. Looked up from germline, CDR1 is SGDLS and CDR2 is YYNGEE. CDR3 sequence: CASSFTGLNEQFF. In DNA form, the CDR3 reads TGTGCCAGCAGCTTCACAGGGCTAAATGAGCAGTTCTTC.

This clone appeared a few times. The V gene is TRBV9, the J gene TRBJ2-5; 8 bases agree with TRBD2. Germline CDR1 and CDR2: SGDLS and YYNGEE. The ends lost 4 bases at V and 3 bases at J; junction bases unmatched: 14. The CDR3 is made up of 17 amino acids. CDR3 nucleotide sequence: TGTGCCAGCAGCCCCTCACCTGGCGGGAGGTGGAAAGAGACCCAGTACTTC. Amino acid sequence: CASSPSPGGRWKETQYF.

This rearrangement joins TRBV28 to TRBJ1-5; D is undetermined. The length of the CDR3 is 15 residues. CDR1 is MDHEN, CDR2 SYDVKM, per germline. With 3 bases removed from V and 5 bases from J, the gap between germline ends came to 14 bases. The CDR3 sequence: CASSLPQQLHQPQHF. CDR3 DNA sequence: TGTGCCAGCAGTTTGCCCCAACAACTCCATCAGCCCCAGCATTTT.

The V and J genes are TRBV19 and TRBJ2-1; D remains unclear. The CDR3 extends over 13 amino acids. Germline CDR1 and CDR2: LNHDA and SQIVND (reference sequence). Trimming cost V 0 bases and J 10 bases, with 10 bases left between them. The chain's CDR3 is CASSIDREKEQFF. As DNA, the CDR3 is TGTGCCAGTAGTATAGATAGGGAAAAGGAGCAGTTCTTC.

The chain carries TRBV29-1 and TRBJ2-7; possible D gene TRBD2, 6 bases. Trimming removed 7 bases at V and 5 bases at J, with 15 bases between. There are 12 residues in the CDR3. Per the germline V gene, CDR1 is SQVTM and CDR2 is ANQGSEA. This CDR3 reads CSAGTAGHEQYF. Here the CDR3 DNA reads TGCAGCGCTGGGACCGCGGGACACGAGCAGTACTTC.

The J gene is TRBJ1-2, the V gene TRBV30; TRBD1 might be the D (5 bases). The CDR3 has 15 residues. Germline CDR1 and CDR2: GTSNPN and SVGIG (reference sequence). The germline V and J ends were trimmed by 3 bases and 8 bases, with 22 bases remaining between them. The CDR3 DNA is TGTGCCTGGAGCCCGCACTCCGGCAGGGTGAGGGGCTACACCTTC. Its translation is CAWSPHSGRVRGYTF. The full variable domain, completed using reference TRBV30 and TRBJ1-2, is SQTIHQWPATLVQPVGSPLSLECTVEGTSNPNLYWYRQAAGRGLQLLFYSVGIGQISSEVPQNLSASRPQDRQFILSSKKLLLSDSGFYLCAWSPHSGRVRGYTFGSGTRLTVV.

V and J are TRBV19 and TRBJ1-2; 9 bases agree with TRBD1. Germline CDR1 reads LNHDA; CDR2 reads SQIVND (reference sequence). CDR3 length: 15 residues. V lost 7 bases and J lost 2; bases outside the gene matches: 8. DNA for the CDR3: TGTGCCAGTACCATAAAGACAGGGGGAAACTATGGCTACACCTTC. It yields the protein CASTIKTGGNYGYTF.

J is TRBJ2-1 and V is TRBV30; the match to TRBD2 covers 11 bases. CDR3 length: 14 residues. Germline CDR1 is GTSNPN and CDR2 is SVGIG (reference sequence). The J segment lost 16 bases and the V segment lost 2 bases, leaving 13 bases of the junction unmatched. In DNA, the CDR3 is TGTGCCTGGAGTATACAGGTAGCGGGAGGGCCGGGATTCTTC. Encoded protein: CAWSIQVAGGPGFF.

A few counts support this clone. The chain links TRBV6-8 to TRBJ2-7; 12 bases map to TRBD1. Germline CDR1 MNHGY, CDR2 SAAAGT. V was pared by 0 bases and J by 5 bases, with 5 bases of the junction left unmatched. The CDR3 has 16 residues. CDR3 sequence: CASSYSGQGAVHEQYF. The CDR3 DNA sequence: TGTGCCAGCAGTTACTCGGGACAGGGGGCCGTCCACGAGCAGTACTTC.